The rows below give T cell receptor beta chains drawn from one sample of a study of T cells after yellow fever vaccination. TCRdb reprocessed the 5' RACE reads with MiXCR, giving one entry per CDR3 protein. The repertoire consists of roughly 500,000 distinct CDR3 sequences, with about 19% occurring once and the leading ten covering about 13%. Sequenced here: PBMCs, sampled 15 days after the yellow fever booster vaccination. Receptors were obtained from a young man who received the YFV17D yellow fever vaccine. Both conserved end residues are part of each CDR3. Fields, in order: V gene, D gene, J gene, clone size, CDR3 DNA, CDR3 protein. D genes are given only for firm matches. Not every row has a clone size; where given, it reads once, few, many or a size class.

TRBV12-3/TRBV12-4,.,TRBJ2-7,few,TGTGCCAGCAGTTTAGGCGGCAACCGTTTCGAGCAGTACTTC,CASSLGGNRFEQYF
TRBV24-1,.,TRBJ1-4,few,TGTGCCACCAGTGATCTGACCGGGACACCACGCCCGGAGAATGAAAAACTGTTTTTT,CATSDLTGTPRPENEKLFF
TRBV20-1,.,TRBJ2-1,few,TGCAGTGCTAGAGGGCAAGGCTCATGGGGGCAGTTCTTC,CSARGQGSWGQFF
TRBV20-1,.,TRBJ2-1,once,TGCTGTGCACCTATACCGCCAGGGGACAATGAGCAGTTCTTC,CCAPIPPGDNEQFF
TRBV27,TRBD2,TRBJ2-7,few,TGTGCCAGCAGTTTATTTGGCGGGAGAGGCTACGAGCAGTACTTC,CASSLFGGRGYEQYF
TRBV7-8,.,TRBJ2-2,.,TGTGCCAGCAGCCCAGGGGGGGGCAGGGACACCGGGGAGCTGTTTTTT,CASSPGGGRDTGELFF
TRBV5-1,.,TRBJ2-1,.,TGCGCCAGCAGCTTGAAGGGTGAGCAGTTCTTC,CASSLKGEQFF
TRBV7-2,.,TRBJ1-5,few,TGTGCCAGCAGCTTAGAGGTTGCAGGAAATCAGCCCCAGCATTTT,CASSLEVAGNQPQHF
TRBV5-6,TRBD2,TRBJ2-1,few,TGTGCCAGCAGCTACTATAGCGGGAGGGCCTTTAGCTCCTACAATGAGCAGTTCTTC,CASSYYSGRAFSSYNEQFF
TRBV6-2/TRBV6-3,TRBD1,TRBJ1-1,few,TGTGCCAGCAGTTACCCCACAGGGGGCGTAGCGGCGAACACTGAAGCTTTCTTT,CASSYPTGGVAANTEAFF
TRBV7-8,TRBD2,TRBJ2-2,.,TGTGCCAGCAGCTTAGCGACTAGCATCACCGGGGAGCTGTTTTTT,CASSLATSITGELFF
TRBV12-3/TRBV12-4,.,TRBJ2-1,few,TGTGCCGTCTCAACCTCCTATGAGCAGTTCTTC,CAVSTSYEQFF
TRBV7-9,TRBD2,TRBJ2-1,few,TGTGCCAGCAGCCTCCTAGGGACTAGCGGGAACAATGAGCAGTTCTTC,CASSLLGTSGNNEQFF
TRBV10-3,.,TRBJ2-5,.,TGTGCCATCAGTGAGTCAGGGTCAAATCCGACCCAGTACTTC,CAISESGSNPTQYF
TRBV27,.,TRBJ2-1,.,TGTGCCAGCAGTTTCCCTTTCGGGAATGAGCAGTTCTTC,CASSFPFGNEQFF
TRBV7-8,TRBD2,TRBJ2-1,.,TGTGCCAGCAGCTTAACACTAGCGGGAGGCCATGAGCAGTTCTTC,CASSLTLAGGHEQFF
TRBV7-9,TRBD1,TRBJ2-7,.,TGTGCCAGCAGCAGGGGACAGGGGGTCTCCTACGAGCAGTACTTC,CASSRGQGVSYEQYF
TRBV18,.,TRBJ2-7,.,TGTGCCAGCTCACCCTCTGGTAGTGACTTCGAGCAGTACTTC,CASSPSGSDFEQYF
TRBV5-5,TRBD1,TRBJ1-2,few,TGTGCCAGCAGCCTAACACCGGGACAGAACTATGGCTACACCTTC,CASSLTPGQNYGYTF
TRBV3-1,TRBD1,TRBJ2-7,.,TGTGCCAGCAGCCGCCGGGACAGGGGCTGGGAGCAGTACTTC,CASSRRDRGWEQYF
TRBV12-5,.,TRBJ1-5,.,TGTGCTAGTGGTTTTGGGAGTAGAGGCAATCAGCCCCAGCATTTT,CASGFGSRGNQPQHF
TRBV12-3/TRBV12-4,.,TRBJ2-2,few,TGTGCCAGCAGTTTTGGAGGCGGGGAGCTGTTTTTT,CASSFGGGELFF
TRBV4-1,TRBD1,TRBJ2-5,.,TGCGCCAGCAGCCGAGAGAGACAGGGCGGGGAGACCCAGTACTTC,CASSRERQGGETQYF
TRBV4-3,.,TRBJ1-6,.,TGCGCCAGCAGCCAAGATCAAGGGGTTGCGGCACCCCTCCACTTT,CASSQDQGVAAPLHF
TRBV27,.,TRBJ2-7,few,TGTGCCAGCAGTTTCCTCCGGAAGGGAGGTGGTTACGAGCAGTACTTC,CASSFLRKGGGYEQYF
TRBV4-1,TRBD1,TRBJ2-5,few,TGCGCCAGCAGCCAAGAAGTGCCACAGGGGAACCAAGAGACCCAGTACTTC,CASSQEVPQGNQETQYF
TRBV12-3/TRBV12-4,.,TRBJ2-5,.,TGTGCCAGCAGTCCTAACGGGAGAGGGAGTGAGACCCAGTACTTC,CASSPNGRGSETQYF
TRBV7-2,.,TRBJ2-2,few,TGTGCCAGCAGCCTCAGAGAGACTAACACCGGGGAGCTGTTTTTT,CASSLRETNTGELFF
TRBV6-2/TRBV6-3,.,TRBJ1-2,.,TGTGCCAGCTGCCCTTGGGACTCTAGTGGCTACACCTTC,CASCPWDSSGYTF
TRBV15,.,TRBJ2-7,few,TGTGCCACCAGCAGTACAGGGAGATACGAGCAGTACTTC,CATSSTGRYEQYF
TRBV20-1,TRBD2,TRBJ2-5,.,TGCAGTGCCACCAAGGCGGGAGGGGAGACCCAGTACTTC,CSATKAGGETQYF
TRBV12-3/TRBV12-4,TRBD1,TRBJ2-2,.,TGTGCCAGCAAAGCTCTGAGGGGACAGGGGGCGTCCGGGGAGCTGTTTTTT,CASKALRGQGASGELFF
TRBV5-6,.,TRBJ2-2,many,TGTGCCAGCAGCTTTAGGGAGCCTAACACCGGGGAGCTGTTTTTT,CASSFREPNTGELFF
TRBV5-4,.,TRBJ2-3,few,TGTGCCAGCAGCTTGGGAGGAGTGGGGGCAGATACGCAGTATTTT,CASSLGGVGADTQYF
TRBV5-1,.,TRBJ2-1,few,TGCGCCAGCAGCTTGTCTGACAGAGACCAGTTCTTC,CASSLSDRDQFF
TRBV5-1,TRBD1,TRBJ2-6,few,TGCGCCAGCTTCGACAGGGCTGGGGCCAACGTCCTGACTTTC,CASFDRAGANVLTF
TRBV5-1,TRBD2,TRBJ2-7,.,TGCGCCAGCAGCCGGGGGACTAGCGGCCTAGAGCAGTACTTC,CASSRGTSGLEQYF
TRBV12-3/TRBV12-4,.,TRBJ2-7,few,TGTGCCAGCAGTCGGGCGGGCCTCTACGAGCAGTACTTC,CASSRAGLYEQYF
TRBV29-1,.,TRBJ2-7,few,TGCAGCGTTGTAGGGCCCTACGAGCAGTACTTC,CSVVGPYEQYF
TRBV20-1,TRBD1,TRBJ2-2,few,TGCAGTGCTAGTGGACTACCGGGACAGGGGTTCACCGGGGAGCTGTTTTTT,CSASGLPGQGFTGELFF
TRBV12-3/TRBV12-4,TRBD2,TRBJ2-4,few,TGTGCCAGCAGTTTAGCGCGGGGGTTCACTAGCGGGAGGGAGGGCATTCAGTACTTC,CASSLARGFTSGREGIQYF
TRBV20-1,TRBD1,TRBJ1-4,.,TGCAGTGCTAGAGACCGGACAGGGCCGAATGAAAAACTGTTTTTT,CSARDRTGPNEKLFF
TRBV12-3/TRBV12-4,.,TRBJ2-1,few,TGTGCCAGCAGCCTCACCGAAGAGGGGGAGCAGTTCTTC,CASSLTEEGEQFF
TRBV5-6,.,TRBJ1-2,many,TGTGCCAGCAGCATTTCCAGGACAGCTTACACCTTC,CASSISRTAYTF
TRBV20-1,TRBD1,TRBJ1-1,.,TGCAGTGCGCCGGACAGGAGTGAAGCTTTCTTT,CSAPDRSEAFF